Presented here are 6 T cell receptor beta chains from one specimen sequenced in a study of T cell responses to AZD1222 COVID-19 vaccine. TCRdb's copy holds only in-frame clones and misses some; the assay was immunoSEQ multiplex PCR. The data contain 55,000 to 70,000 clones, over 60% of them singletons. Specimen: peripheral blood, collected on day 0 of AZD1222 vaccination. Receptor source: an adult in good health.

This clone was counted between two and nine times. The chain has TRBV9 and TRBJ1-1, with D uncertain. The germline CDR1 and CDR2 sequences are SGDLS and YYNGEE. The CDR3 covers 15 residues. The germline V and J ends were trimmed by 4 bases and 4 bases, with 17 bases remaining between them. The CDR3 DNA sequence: TGTGCCAGCAGCTACACTGTAGCGACGGGCACTGAAGCTTTCTTT. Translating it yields CASSYTVATGTEAFF.

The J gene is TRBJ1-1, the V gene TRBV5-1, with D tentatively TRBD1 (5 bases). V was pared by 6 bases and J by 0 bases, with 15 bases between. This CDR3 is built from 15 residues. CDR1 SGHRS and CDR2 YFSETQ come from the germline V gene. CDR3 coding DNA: TGCGCCAGCACTCAATCGGGGGATATGAACACTGAAGCTTTCTTT. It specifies CASTQSGDMNTEAFF.

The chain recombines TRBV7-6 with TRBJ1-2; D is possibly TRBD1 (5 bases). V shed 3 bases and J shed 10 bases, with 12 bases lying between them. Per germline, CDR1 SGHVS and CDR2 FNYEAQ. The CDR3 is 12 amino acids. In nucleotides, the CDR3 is TGTGCCAGCAGCTTGGGGGGATTGTACTACACCTTC. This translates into CASSLGGLYYTF.

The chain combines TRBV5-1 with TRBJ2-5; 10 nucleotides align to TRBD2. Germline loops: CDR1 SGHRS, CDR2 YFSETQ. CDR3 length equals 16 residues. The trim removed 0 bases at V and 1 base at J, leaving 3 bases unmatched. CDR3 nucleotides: TGCGCCAGCAGCTTGGATGGACTAGCGGTCCAAGAGACCCAGTACTTC. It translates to CASSLDGLAVQETQYF.

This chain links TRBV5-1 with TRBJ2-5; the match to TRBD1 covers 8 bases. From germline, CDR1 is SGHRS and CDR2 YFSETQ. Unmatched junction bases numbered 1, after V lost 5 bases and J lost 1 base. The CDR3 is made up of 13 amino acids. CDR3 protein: CASSGTGQETQYF. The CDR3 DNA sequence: TGCGCCAGCAGTGGGACAGGCCAAGAGACCCAGTACTTC.

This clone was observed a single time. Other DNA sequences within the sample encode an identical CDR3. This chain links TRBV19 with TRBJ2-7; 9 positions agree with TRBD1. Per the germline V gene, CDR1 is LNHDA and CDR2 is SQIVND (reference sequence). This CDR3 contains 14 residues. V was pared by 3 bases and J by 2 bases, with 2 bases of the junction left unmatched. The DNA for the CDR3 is TGTGCCAGTAGTATTGGGACAGGGACCTACGAGCAGTACTTC. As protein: CASSIGTGTYEQYF.